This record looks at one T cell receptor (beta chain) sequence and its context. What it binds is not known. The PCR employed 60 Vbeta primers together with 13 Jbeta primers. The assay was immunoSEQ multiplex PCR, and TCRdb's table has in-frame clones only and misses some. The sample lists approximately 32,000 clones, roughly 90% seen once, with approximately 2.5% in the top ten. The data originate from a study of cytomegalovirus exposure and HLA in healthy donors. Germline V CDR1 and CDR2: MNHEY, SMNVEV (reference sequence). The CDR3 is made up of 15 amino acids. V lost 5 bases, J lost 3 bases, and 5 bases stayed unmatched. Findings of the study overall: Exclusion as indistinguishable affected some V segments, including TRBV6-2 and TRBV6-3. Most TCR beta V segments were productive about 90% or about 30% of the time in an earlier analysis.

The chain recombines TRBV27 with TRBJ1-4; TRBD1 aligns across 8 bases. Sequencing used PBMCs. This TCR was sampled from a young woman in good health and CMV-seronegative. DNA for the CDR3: TGTGCCAGCAGTCCAGGACAGGGAGCTAATGAAAAACTGTTTTTT. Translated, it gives CASSPGQGANEKLFF. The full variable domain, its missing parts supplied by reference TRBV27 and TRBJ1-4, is EAQVTQNPRYLITVTGKKLTVTCSQNMNHEYMSWYRQDPGLGLRQIYYSMNVEVTDKGDVPEGYKVSRKEKRNFPLILESPSPNQTSLYFCASSPGQGANEKLFFGSGTQLSVL.